A selection of T cell receptor beta chains follows, all from one sample in a study of shared clonotypes between healthy human individuals. The repertoire was sequenced with immunoSEQ multiplex PCR; TCRdb's copy has only in-frame clones and lacks some. This table holds some 1 million clones, under 80% found once. Material for sequencing was memory CD4+ T cells sorted from blood. The receptors stem from a man in his late teens or twenties in good health. CDR3s include the opening cysteine and the closing phenylalanine or tryptophan. A D gene is named only where the DNA matches it firmly.

D	V	CDR3
TRBD1	TRBV29-1	CSVEPMTGNDYGYTF
.	TRBV6-6	CASSYPAGEGGDTQYF
.	TRBV7-3	CASSLEGLPTDTQYF
.	TRBV6-5	CASSGRQRPYGYTF
TRBD1	TRBV28	CASTTSSGTGGNQPQHF
.	TRBV28	CASSLFQGYGYTF
TRBD1	TRBV19	CASSKDPGGTNQPQHF
.	TRBV7-2	CASSFQGWEDGYTF
.	TRBV28	CASSTQGPINEKLFF
.	TRBV7-6	CASSLVTGNTEAFF
.	TRBV4-1	CASSPPGIGRAFF
.	TRBV30	CAWSGQNSNQPQHF
.	TRBV28	CASRKRLAKNIQYF
TRBD1	TRBV6-6	CASIRAGGQETQYF